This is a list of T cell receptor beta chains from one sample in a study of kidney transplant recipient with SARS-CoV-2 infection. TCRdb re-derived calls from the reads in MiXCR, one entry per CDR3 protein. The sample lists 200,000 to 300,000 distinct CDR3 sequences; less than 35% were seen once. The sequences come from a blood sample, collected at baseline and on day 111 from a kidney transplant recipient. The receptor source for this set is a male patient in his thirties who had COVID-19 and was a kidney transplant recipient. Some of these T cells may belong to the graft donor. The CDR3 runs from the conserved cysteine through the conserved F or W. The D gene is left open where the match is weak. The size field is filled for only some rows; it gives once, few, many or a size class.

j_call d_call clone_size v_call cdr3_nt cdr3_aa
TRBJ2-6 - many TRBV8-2 TGTGGCACGAATACAAGGATAACACAAAGTCGGGCCAACGTCCTGACTTTC CGTNTRITQSRANVLTF
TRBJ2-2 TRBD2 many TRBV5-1 TGCGCCAGCAGCTTGGTTTCGGGACTAGCGGCCACCGGGGAGCTGTTTTTT CASSLVSGLAATGELFF
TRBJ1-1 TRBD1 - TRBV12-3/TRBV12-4 TGTGCCAGCAGATACACAGGGGCGAACACTGAAGCTTTCTTT CASRYTGANTEAFF
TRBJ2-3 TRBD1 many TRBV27 TGTGCCAGCAGTCGACAGGGCCGGTCCACAGATACGCAGTATTTT CASSRQGRSTDTQYF
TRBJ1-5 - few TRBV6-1 TGTGCCAGCAGTGAAGTGATAGGGCGCCAGCCCCAGCATTTT CASSEVIGRQPQHF
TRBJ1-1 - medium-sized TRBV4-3 TGCGCCAGCAGCCAAGAATGGGGACACTCGAACACTGAAGCTTTCTTT CASSQEWGHSNTEAFF
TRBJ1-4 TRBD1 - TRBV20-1 TGCAGTTACAGGGGGAGGGGTGAAAAACTGTTTTTT CSYRGRGEKLFF
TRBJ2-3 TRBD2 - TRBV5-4 TGTGCCAGCAGCTTGGCAGGTCCAGCGGGAGTCCTAGTTTTGAGAGATGCGCAGTATTTT CASSLAGPAGVLVLRDAQYF
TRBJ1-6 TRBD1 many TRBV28 TGTGCCAGCAGACTTTCGGGACAGGGGAATTCACCCCTCCACTTT CASRLSGQGNSPLHF
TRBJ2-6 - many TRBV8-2 TGTGGCAAACTCGAAAGGATAACACAAAGTCGGGCCAACGTCCTGACTTTC CGKLERITQSRANVLTF
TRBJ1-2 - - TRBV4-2 TGTGCCAGCAGCCAAGAGATATCGGGCTACACCTTC CASSQEISGYTF
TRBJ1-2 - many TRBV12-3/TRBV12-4 TGTGCCAACCATCCTACAGGGTATGGTGGCTACACCTTC CANHPTGYGGYTF
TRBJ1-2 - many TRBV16 TGTGCCAGCAGCGGAATCTGGGTCGTTAGAAAGACCTATGGCTACACCTTC CASSGIWVVRKTYGYTF
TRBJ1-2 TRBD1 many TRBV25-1 TGTGCCAGCAGTGGGGGCGTACAGGGGGTTGGCTATGGCTACACCTTC CASSGGVQGVGYGYTF
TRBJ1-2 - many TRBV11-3 TGTGCCAGCAGCCCGAACATCGATCTCGGAAAGACCTATGGCTACACCTTC CASSPNIDLGKTYGYTF
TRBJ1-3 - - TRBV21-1 TGTGCCAGCAGCCAGGATCTAGCTACAACACGCACGAAACACCATATATTT CASSQDLATTRTKHHIF
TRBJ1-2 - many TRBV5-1 TGCGCCAGCAGCTTGGTTCCAACCCAGGGCTATGGCTACACCTTC CASSLVPTQGYGYTF
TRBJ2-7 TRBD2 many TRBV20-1 TGCAGTGCTTCGACTAGCGGGGTCTCCTACGAGCAGTACTTC CSASTSGVSYEQYF
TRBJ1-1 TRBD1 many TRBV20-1 TGCAGTGCTAGAGATCTAAGGACAGGGGGCTACAACACTGAAGCTTTCTTT CSARDLRTGGYNTEAFF
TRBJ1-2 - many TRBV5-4 TGTGCCAGCGCCCTATACGTACCAGGAAAGACCTATGGCTACACCTTC CASALYVPGKTYGYTF
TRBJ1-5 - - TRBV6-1 TGTGCCAGCAGTGAGGTTGCAGGGTATGGCAATCAGCCCCAGCATTTT CASSEVAGYGNQPQHF
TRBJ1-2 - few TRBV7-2 TGTGCCAGCGGCACAAAGATCAGAGACGGAAAGACCTATGGCTACACCTTC CASGTKIRDGKTYGYTF
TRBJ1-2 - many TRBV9 TGTGCCAGCAGCGCCCAGGGGTCCCTCTATGGCTACACCTTC CASSAQGSLYGYTF
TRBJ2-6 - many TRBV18 TGTGCCAGCTCACCAATGAGCTCTGGGGCCAACGTCCTGACTTTC CASSPMSSGANVLTF
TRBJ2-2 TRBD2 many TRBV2 TGTGCCAGCAGAACACTAGCGGGAGGGTACACCGGGGAGCTGTTTTTT CASRTLAGGYTGELFF
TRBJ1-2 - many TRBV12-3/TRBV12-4 TGTGCCAGCAGTGGTAGAGACACAGCAGGAAAGACCTATGGCTACACCTTC CASSGRDTAGKTYGYTF
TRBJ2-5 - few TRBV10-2 TGCGCCAGCAGTGAGTCAGAAGCGGTGGGGGAGACCCAGTACTTC CASSESEAVGETQYF
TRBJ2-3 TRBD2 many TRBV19 TGTGCCAGTAGGACTAGCGGGAGGACAGATACGCAGTATTTT CASRTSGRTDTQYF
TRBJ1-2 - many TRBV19 TGTGCCAGTAGTTCCAGGTGGACAAATCGAAAGACCTATGGCTACACCTTC CASSSRWTNRKTYGYTF
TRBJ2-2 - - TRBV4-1 TGCGCCAGCAGCGGAGTTTCGCGAGGGCAAGCCGGGGAGCTGTTTTTT CASSGVSRGQAGELFF
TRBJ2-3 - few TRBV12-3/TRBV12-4 TGTGCCAGCAGCCCCTCCGGCGGTAGCACAGATACGCAGTATTTT CASSPSGGSTDTQYF
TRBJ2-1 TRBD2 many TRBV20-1 TGCAGTGCTCGGGGGGAGATTCTAGCGGGAGAGTTCTTC CSARGEILAGEFF
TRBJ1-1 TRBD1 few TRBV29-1 TGCAGCGTTGGCCAGACAGGGGGCACTGAAGCTTTCTTT CSVGQTGGTEAFF
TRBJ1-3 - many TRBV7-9 TGTGCCAGCAGCTTAGCGCAGAAAGGGTCTGGAAACACCATATATTTT CASSLAQKGSGNTIYF
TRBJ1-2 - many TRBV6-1 TGTGCCAGCAGTGAGAGACACTCTATGCGAAAGACCTATGGCTACACCTTC CASSERHSMRKTYGYTF
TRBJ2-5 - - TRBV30 TGTGCCCGGAGTGTCGTCTCCCAAGAGACCCAGTACTTC CARSVVSQETQYF
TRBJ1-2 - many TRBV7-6 TGTGCCAGCAGCGGGAAGGGTGAATCTCGAAAGACCGATGGCTACACCTTC CASSGKGESRKTDGYTF
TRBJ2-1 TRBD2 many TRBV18 TGTGCCAGCTCGACCGGGACTAGCGGGAGAGGGGGGAATGAGCAGTTCTTC CASSTGTSGRGGNEQFF
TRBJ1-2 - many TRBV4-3 TGCGCCAGCAGCATCATTCTAGGACGTCGAAAGACCTATGGCTACACCTTC CASSIILGRRKTYGYTF
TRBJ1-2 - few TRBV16 TGTGCCAGCAGCCATCTAAAGGTCGTTAGAAAGACCTATGGCTACACCTTC CASSHLKVVRKTYGYTF
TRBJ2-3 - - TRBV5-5 TGTGCCAGCAGCCCGAAAACAGGGCGGGGTACAGATACGCAGTATTTT CASSPKTGRGTDTQYF
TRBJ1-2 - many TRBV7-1 TGTGCCAGCAGCCTAACTCTTCACGAGGGAAAGACCTATGGCTACACCTTC CASSLTLHEGKTYGYTF
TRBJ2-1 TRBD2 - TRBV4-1 TGCGCCAGCAGCCAAGATGGGGTAGCGGGAGGTAATGAGCAGTTCTTC CASSQDGVAGGNEQFF
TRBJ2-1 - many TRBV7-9 TGTGCCAGCAGTGAGTCTGGGGGTGAGCAGTTCTTC CASSESGGEQFF
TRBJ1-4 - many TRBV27 TGTGCCAGCAGTGAGACAGTATTGAAAGATGAAAAACTGTTTTTT CASSETVLKDEKLFF